The present TCR beta chain was sequenced within a study of brain T cells in children with intractable seizures. The V gene's germline CDR1 is SNHLY and CDR2 FYNNEI. Trimming removed 5 bases from V and 2 bases from J; junction bases left unmatched: 2. CDR3 length equals 13 residues. Assay: immunoSEQ multiplex PCR; the TCRdb copy retains only in-frame clones and omits some. Among roughly 80,000 clones listed, under 95% were seen once. Here the sequenced sample was peripheral blood, taken at surgery. This clonotype originated in a girl aged 2-10 years with Rasmussen encephalitis and intractable seizures. The genes are TRBV2 and TRBJ1-2; 7 nucleotides match TRBD1. Written as DNA, the CDR3 is TGTGCCAGCAGTTGGGGACAGAACTATGGCTACACCTTC. Translating it yields CASSWGQNYGYTF.